This T cell receptor beta chain was documented in a study of blood T cell repertoires in COVID-19. Study details: Whether acute or convalescent, the COVID-19 samples came from the United States, Italy and Spain.

This CDR3 is built from 13 residues. V was cut by 2 bases and J by 6 bases, with 8 bases left in between. Authors' processing steps: Reference gene primers were amplified, and this amplification served to estimate nucleated cell counts. Using immunoSEQ multiplex PCR, the repertoire was profiled, and TCRdb retains in-frame clones only, with some absent. Clone size and the V and J calls come from that table; the DNA yielded D and trimming. The sample lists some 93,000 clones; roughly 85% were seen once. Sequenced material: peripheral blood. This clonotype was obtained from a man aged 55 to 70 with acute or convalescent COVID-19. The chain couples TRBV12-3 or TRBV12-4 to TRBJ2-1, with TRBD1 as a possible D gene (5 bases). In nucleotides, the CDR3 is TGTGCCAGCAGTTTACGACAGTTCAATGAGCAGTTCTTC. Its translation: CASSLRQFNEQFF.